The 32 T cell receptor beta chains given below trace back to one sample, sequenced in a study of shared clonotypes between healthy human individuals. TCRdb's table, derived via immunoSEQ multiplex PCR, lists solely in-frame clones and lacks some. The sample holds more than 550,000 clones, 80% to 95% seen once. The sample taken for sequencing was memory CD8+ T cells from PBMCs. Subset reported: CD45RO+ cells pooled with CCR7-negative TemRA cells. These receptors were taken from a man younger than 30 in good health. Some clones in this sample may be carry-over from other donors' samples.

Comments on this clone: This CDR3 is also generated by other DNA sequences in the sample. The gene calls are TRBV7-9 and TRBJ1-5; D call uncertain. Trimming stripped 1 base from V and 3 bases from J, with 7 bases between. CDR3 size: 14 residues. Germline V CDR1 and CDR2: SEHNR, FQNEAQ (reference sequence). This CDR3 is CASSLVGTNQPQHF. The CDR3 DNA reads as TGTGCCAGCAGCTTAGTTGGCACCAATCAGCCCCAGCATTTT.

The chain links TRBV15 to TRBJ2-7; D is unresolved. This CDR3 region has 14 residues. Trimming took 1 base from V and 5 from J, leaving 12 bases between them. Per germline, CDR1 LNHNV and CDR2 YYDKDF (reference sequence). The CDR3 DNA reads as TGTGCCACCAGCAGAGTAGGAGACCCAGACGAGCAGTACTTC. Protein: CATSRVGDPDEQYF.

With regard to this clone: At the DNA level, this CDR3 is encoded by other sequences in the same sample as well. The chain links TRBV19 to TRBJ2-1; D may be TRBD1 or TRBD2 (5 bases each). The CDR3 contains 12 residues. Germline CDR1 LNHDA, CDR2 SQIVND (reference sequence). V lost 3 bases to trimming and J lost 7 bases, with 7 bases between them. The CDR3 DNA sequence: TGTGCCAGTAGTATTGGGGGAAATGAGCAGTTCTTC. Protein: CASSIGGNEQFF.

V usage is TRBV11-2 and J usage is TRBJ2-4; either TRBD1 or TRBD2 may fit D (6 bases each). The germline V gene encodes CDR1 SGHAT and CDR2 FQNNGV. Deletions cut 5 bases from V and 1 base from J, with 15 bases between. The CDR3 contains 16 residues. The CDR3 coding sequence is TGTGCCAGCAGCCCCCCGGGGGCTGGGGCCAAAAACATTCAGTACTTC. Its protein product is CASSPPGAGAKNIQYF.

The chain uses TRBV19 and TRBJ1-5; D is ambiguous. Germline CDR1 is LNHDA and CDR2 is SQIVND (reference sequence). V dropped 7 bases and J dropped 3 bases, with 13 bases sitting between them. The CDR3 runs 14 residues. CDR3 loop: CASNWAGPNQPQHF. The CDR3 DNA reads as TGTGCCAGTAATTGGGCAGGCCCCAATCAGCCCCAGCATTTT. Supplemented by reference TRBV19 and TRBJ1-5, the full variable domain reads DGGITQSPKYLFRKEGQNVTLSCEQNLNHDAMYWYRQDPGQGLRLIYYSQIVNDFQKGDIAEGYSVSREKKESFPLTVTSAQKNPTAFYLCASNWAGPNQPQHFGDGTRLSIL.

The genes are TRBV5-6 and TRBJ1-2, with D unresolved. V was cut by 1 base and J by 4 bases, with 23 bases left in between. Germline V gene data show CDR1 as SGHDT and CDR2 as YYEEEE. The CDR3 totals 18 residues. The CDR3 coding sequence is TGTGCCAGCAGCTTGCTTCTAATGGTGTCGGGGTCGCTCTATGGCTACACCTTC. Residues: CASSLLLMVSGSLYGYTF.

The chain carries TRBV4-3 and TRBJ1-2; no definite D call. Germline CDR1 reads LGHNA; CDR2 reads YSLEER. This CDR3 region has 18 residues. The germline V and J ends were trimmed by 4 bases and 7 bases, with 28 bases remaining between them. CDR3 region: CASSLFSGPGSIEGGYTF. The CDR3, as DNA: TGCGCCAGCAGCCTCTTCTCTGGTCCGGGTTCGATAGAGGGTGGCTACACCTTC.

The sample holds one count of this clone. This sequence joins TRBV27 and TRBJ2-1, with TRBD2 matching over 10 bases. CDR1 is MNHEY, CDR2 SMNVEV, per germline (reference sequence). The length of the CDR3 is 17 residues. Trimming took 4 bases from V and 3 from J; bases not matched to a gene: 9. CDR3 bases: TGTGCCAGCAGTTCATCCCTCGGACTAGCGGTCTACAATGAGCAGTTCTTC. It yields the protein CASSSSLGLAVYNEQFF.

A remark on this clone: The same CDR3 can be traced to other DNA sequences in this sample. This chain connects TRBV28 to TRBJ2-7; D is unresolved. Trimming removed 3 bases from V and 3 bases from J, with 6 bases in between. This CDR3 is built from 12 residues. Germline lookup yields CDR1 MDHEN and CDR2 SYDVKM. Here the CDR3 DNA reads TGTGCCAGCAGTTTTGGGGTCTACGAGCAGTACTTC. Translation: CASSFGVYEQYF. The full variable domain, its missing parts supplied by reference TRBV28 and TRBJ2-7, is DVKVTQSSRYLVKRTGEKVFLECVQDMDHENMFWYRQDPGLGLRLIYFSYDVKMKEKGDIPEGYSVSREKKERFSLILESASTNQTSMYLCASSFGVYEQYFGPGTRLTVT.

The chain combines TRBV9 with TRBJ1-1; D call uncertain. Germline V gene data show CDR1 as SGDLS and CDR2 as YYNGEE. This CDR3 region has 17 residues. V shed 0 bases and J shed 5 bases, with 20 bases lying between them. CDR3 protein: CASSVAAAGPPRTEAFF. CDR3 nucleotide sequence: TGTGCCAGCAGCGTAGCTGCGGCAGGCCCGCCTCGAACTGAAGCTTTCTTT.

This chain links TRBV4-2 with TRBJ1-1; D remains unclear. Germline V gene lookup returns CDR1 LGHNA and CDR2 YNFKEQ. This CDR3 is built from 16 residues. Trimming cost V 6 bases and J 1 base, with 18 bases left between them. DNA of the CDR3: TGTGCCAGCAGGTTAACTGGCCGAGCACAGAACACTGAAGCTTTCTTT. It is translated as CASRLTGRAQNTEAFF.

DNA for the CDR3: TGTGCCACTCCACCTGCGGAGGAGACCTACGAGCAGTACTTC. It specifies CATPPAEETYEQYF. The chain carries TRBV27 and TRBJ2-7; D is possibly TRBD2 (5 bases). Trimming pared 10 bases from V and 2 bases from J, leaving 18 bases between. Germline V gene lookup returns CDR1 MNHEY and CDR2 SMNVEV (reference sequence). The CDR3 length is 14 residues.

V and J are TRBV4-2 and TRBJ2-2, with 16 bases lining up with TRBD2. V dropped 5 bases and J dropped 4; count of bases not matched to a gene: 7. The CDR3 has 18 residues. Per germline, CDR1 LGHNA and CDR2 YNFKEQ. Here the CDR3 reads CASSKGLAGGPVTGELFF. The CDR3 DNA reads as TGTGCCAGCAGCAAGGGACTAGCGGGAGGGCCCGTCACCGGGGAGCTGTTTTTT.

The gene calls are TRBV28 and TRBJ1-1; tentative D call: TRBD1 (5 bases). The CDR3 runs 13 residues. Deletions cut 3 bases from V and 5 bases from J, with 10 bases between. Germline-derived CDR1 and CDR2 are MDHEN and SYDVKM. The CDR3: CASSLGTRTEAFF. DNA for the CDR3: TGTGCCAGCAGTTTGGGGACTCGGACTGAAGCTTTCTTT.

The chain combines TRBV27 with TRBJ2-7; TRBD2 matches 7 bases. The CDR3 is 14 residues long. J was trimmed by 2 bases and V by 4 bases; bases with no gene match: 5. Looked up from germline, CDR1 is MNHEY and CDR2 is SMNVEV (reference sequence). CDR3 coding DNA: TGTGCCAGCAGTTATCGAGGACTAGCCTACGAGCAGTACTTC. Protein sequence: CASSYRGLAYEQYF.

This chain joins TRBV19 and TRBJ2-1; 8 bases are a match to TRBD2. With V trimmed by 7 bases and J by 3 bases, 8 bases remained unmatched. This CDR3 region has 15 residues. Per the germline V gene, CDR1 is LNHDA and CDR2 is SQIVND (reference sequence). CDR3 sequence reads: CASKLGAGDYNEQFF. CDR3 in DNA: TGTGCCAGTAAATTGGGAGCGGGAGACTACAATGAGCAGTTCTTC. The full variable domain, its missing parts supplied by reference TRBV19 and TRBJ2-1, is DGGITQSPKYLFRKEGQNVTLSCEQNLNHDAMYWYRQDPGQGLRLIYYSQIVNDFQKGDIAEGYSVSREKKESFPLTVTSAQKNPTAFYLCASKLGAGDYNEQFFGPGTRLTVL.

This chain connects TRBV7-6 to TRBJ2-3, with TRBD2 identical over 15 bases. This CDR3 contains 17 residues. Losses at the gene ends were 6 bases for V and 4 bases for J; bases not matched to a gene: 8. Germline-derived CDR1 and CDR2 are SGHVS and FNYEAQ. CDR3 residues: CASSYGLAGGLADTQYF. The CDR3 region has the DNA TGTGCCAGCAGTTACGGACTAGCGGGAGGGCTTGCAGATACGCAGTATTTT.

V gene TRBV19 combines with J gene TRBJ1-5, with 7 nucleotides matching TRBD1. Trimming took 4 bases from V and 0 from J; bases not matched to a gene: 3. In germline, CDR1 is LNHDA, CDR2 SQIVND (reference sequence). The CDR3 consists of 15 residues. This CDR3 is CASSTGQYSNQPQHF. CDR3 sequence (DNA): TGTGCCAGTAGTACGGGACAGTATAGCAATCAGCCCCAGCATTTT.

CDR3 DNA sequence: TGTGCCAGTAGTTCCGGACTAGCCGGGGGCTACGAGCAGTACTTC. It specifies CASSSGLAGGYEQYF. The V call is TRBV19, the J call TRBJ2-7; 8 bases fit TRBD2. The CDR3 totals 15 residues. With 5 bases clipped from V and 3 bases from J, the junction kept 9 bases outside the gene matches. Germline V lookup: CDR1 LNHDA, CDR2 SQIVND (reference sequence). Full variable domain (rest looked up from reference TRBV19 and TRBJ2-7): DGGITQSPKYLFRKEGQNVTLSCEQNLNHDAMYWYRQDPGQGLRLIYYSQIVNDFQKGDIAEGYSVSREKKESFPLTVTSAQKNPTAFYLCASSSGLAGGYEQYFGPGTRLTVT.

The chain joins TRBV27 to TRBJ2-1, with a possible D match to TRBD2 (5 bases). This CDR3 has 15 residues. V lost 2 bases and J lost 7, with 15 bases in between. Germline lookup yields CDR1 MNHEY and CDR2 SMNVEV (reference sequence). CDR3 in amino acids: CASSLRGSLWNEQFF. CDR3 coding DNA: TGTGCCAGCAGTTTACGCGGGTCTCTTTGGAATGAGCAGTTCTTC.

The V gene is TRBV6-1, the J gene TRBJ1-5, with unresolved D. CDR3 size: 13 residues. CDR1 and CDR2 from the germline V gene are MNHNS and SASEGT. V lost 3 bases and J lost 7, with 10 bases in between. Here the CDR3 DNA reads TGTGCCAGCAGTGACAGGTTCGGCCAGCCCCAGCATTTT. Translated: CASSDRFGQPQHF.

The V call is TRBV27, the J call TRBJ2-3, with 11 bases identical to TRBD1. J lost 3 bases, V lost 6 bases, and 11 bases had no gene match. The CDR3 consists of 17 residues. CDR1 MNHEY and CDR2 SMNVEV come from the germline V gene (reference sequence). The CDR3, as DNA: TGTGCCAGCAGGCGCCTGCGGGACAGGGGGTTTACAGATACGCAGTATTTT. It encodes CASRRLRDRGFTDTQYF.

The chain links TRBV6-5 to TRBJ2-5, with D possibly TRBD2 on 7 matching bases. The CDR3 sequence is 16 residues long. From germline, CDR1 is MNHEY and CDR2 SVGAGI. The V and J ends lost 0 bases and 5 bases respectively, with 16 bases between them. CDR3 nucleotide sequence: TGTGCCAGCAGTTACTCACGGACAGTGGGAGGGGAGACCCAGTACTTC. This encodes CASSYSRTVGGETQYF.

This clone appeared a few times. The identical CDR3 is also encoded by other nucleotide sequences in the sample. V is TRBV27 and J is TRBJ2-7, with a possible D match to TRBD1 (5 bases). The V and J ends lost 3 bases and 2 bases respectively, with 8 bases between them. Germline CDR1 is MNHEY and CDR2 is SMNVEV (reference sequence). The CDR3 has 13 amino acids. Here the CDR3 DNA reads TGTGCCAGCAGTTTGGGGCTGACCTACGAGCAGTACTTC. Encoded protein: CASSLGLTYEQYF.

This clone was detected a few times. V and J are TRBV27 and TRBJ1-1; D possibly corresponds to TRBD1 (5 bases). Trimming removed 2 bases from V and 5 bases from J, with 15 bases in between. The CDR3 spans 15 residues. Germline lookup yields CDR1 MNHEY and CDR2 SMNVEV (reference sequence). The CDR3, as DNA: TGTGCCAGCAGTTTACAGGGAGGGTTGGGGACTGAAGCTTTCTTT. Encoded protein: CASSLQGGLGTEAFF.

This clone was seen only a few times. The V and J genes are TRBV6-5 and TRBJ1-5, with D perhaps TRBD1 (5 bases). The CDR3 loop spans 14 amino acids. Trimming took off 4 bases at V and 6 bases at J, with 13 bases between the two ends. CDR1 is MNHEY, CDR2 SVGAGI, per germline. For the CDR3, the DNA is TGTGCCAGCAGTTTGAATGCGGGGGGTCAGCCCCAGCATTTT. Translating it yields CASSLNAGGQPQHF.

The chain couples TRBV19 to TRBJ1-2; D possibly corresponds to TRBD1 (5 bases). From germline, CDR1 is LNHDA and CDR2 SQIVND (reference sequence). V lost 0 bases, J lost 6 bases, and 17 bases lay in between. This CDR3 spans 16 amino acids. The CDR3: CASSIDLETTGHGYTF. DNA of the CDR3: TGTGCCAGTAGTATAGATCTGGAGACAACAGGTCATGGCTACACCTTC.

The chain carries TRBV27 and TRBJ2-7; possibly TRBD1 for D (6 bases). This CDR3 spans 15 amino acids. The V end lost 2 bases, the J end lost 2 bases, and 13 bases lay between the germline ends. CDR1 and CDR2 from the germline V gene are MNHEY and SMNVEV (reference sequence). The CDR3 DNA sequence: TGTGCCAGCAGTTTACAGGGGTTTTGGACCTACGAGCAGTACTTC. Protein: CASSLQGFWTYEQYF.

The chain is built from TRBV9 and TRBJ1-1, with D possibly TRBD1 on 5 matching bases. The CDR3 sequence is 18 residues long. The germline V gene encodes CDR1 SGDLS and CDR2 YYNGEE. V lost 2 bases and J lost 2, with 22 bases in between. The CDR3 sequence: CASSVQSPPGPLNTEAFF. The DNA of the CDR3 is TGTGCCAGCAGCGTTCAGTCCCCGCCGGGACCGTTAAACACTGAAGCTTTCTTT.

The chain has TRBV27 and TRBJ1-1, with 8 bases identical to TRBD1. The CDR3 loop spans 13 amino acids. With 0 bases clipped from V and 13 bases from J, the junction kept 7 bases outside the gene matches. The V gene's germline CDR1 is MNHEY and CDR2 SMNVEV (reference sequence). The CDR3 reads CASSLSDRGDCFF. CDR3 DNA: TGTGCCAGCAGTTTATCCGACAGGGGAGATTGTTTCTTT.

The J gene is TRBJ1-1, the V gene TRBV7-9; 10 positions match TRBD1. Trimming cost V 5 bases and J 3 bases; bases outside gene matches: 6. The germline V gene has CDR1 SEHNR and CDR2 FQNEAQ (reference sequence). This CDR3 is 15 amino acids long. The CDR3 nucleotides are TGTGCCAGCAGCCCCCAGGACAGGGGGTACACTGAAGCTTTCTTT. Its protein is CASSPQDRGYTEAFF. Supplemented by reference TRBV7-9 and TRBJ1-1, the full variable domain reads DTGVSQNPRHKITKRGQNVTFRCDPISEHNRLYWYRQTLGQGPEFLTYFQNEAQLEKSRLLSDRFSAERPKGSFSTLEIQRTEQGDSAMYLCASSPQDRGYTEAFFGQGTRLTVV.

The gene calls are TRBV5-6 and TRBJ1-2, with 7 bases identical to TRBD1. The CDR3 consists of 14 residues. Losses at the gene ends were 5 bases for V and 2 bases for J; bases not matched to a gene: 6. Germline assignment: CDR1 SGHDT and CDR2 YYEEEE. This CDR3 is CASSYVQGNYGYTF. CDR3 DNA sequence: TGTGCCAGCAGTTACGTACAGGGGAACTATGGCTACACCTTC.